Below, one T cell receptor beta chain is given with its context. CDR3 length: 13 amino acids. Germline V lookup: CDR1 MNHEY, CDR2 SVGAGI. The V gene lost 7 bases and the J gene lost 2 bases, with 12 bases spanning the gap. The data were obtained in a study of control samples from healthy donors and cancer patients. This table comes from immunoSEQ multiplex PCR, and its TCRdb copy is limited to in-frame clones, with some not included. Of 80,000 or so clones in the sample, around nine tenths were seen once. The sequence came from a man between 45 and 60 years old in good health. J is TRBJ2-7 and V is TRBV6-5, with a weak D call TRBD2 (6 bases). Sequenced input: blood. The CDR3 nucleotides are TGTGCCAGCACACAGCGGGCCACCTACGAGCAGTACTTC. Translating gives CASTQRATYEQYF.